The rows below give T cell receptor beta chains drawn from one sample of a study of blood T cells in healthy people across ages. In TCRdb, the 5' RACE reads were re-called with MiXCR into one record per CDR3 protein. This table holds about a million distinct CDR3 sequences, about two fifths found once. The sample consisted of blood. These receptors all stem from a man between 18 and 35 years old in good health. The CDR3 runs from the conserved cysteine through the conserved F or W. The order of the fields is V gene, J gene, clone size, D gene, CDR3 protein, CDR3 DNA. D genes are given only for firm matches. Clone size is given for some rows only: seen once, a few or many times, or a class if the clone is expanded.

TRBV27	TRBJ2-7	-	TRBD1	CASSSLGQGAEQYF	TGTGCCAGCAGTTCCTTGGGACAGGGGGCCGAGCAGTACTTC
TRBV19	TRBJ1-1	-	-	CASSTDSLGTEAFF	TGTGCCAGTAGTACGGACAGTTTAGGGACTGAAGCTTTCTTT
TRBV2	TRBJ2-7	-	TRBD1	CASSDGDREFHEQYF	TGTGCCAGCAGTGATGGGGACAGGGAGTTTCACGAGCAGTACTTC
TRBV7-2	TRBJ1-2	many	-	CASSLENYGYTF	TGTGCCAGCAGCTTAGAGAACTATGGCTACACCTTC
TRBV7-2	TRBJ2-3	many	-	CASTRDISTDTQYF	TGTGCCAGCACCCGGGACATTAGCACAGATACGCAGTATTTT
TRBV2	TRBJ2-3	-	-	CASGRTLSTDTQYF	TGTGCCAGCGGAAGGACCCTCAGCACAGATACGCAGTATTTT
TRBV12-5	TRBJ1-6	-	TRBD1	CASGLARQGWTSPPHF	TGTGCTAGTGGTTTGGCCAGACAGGGTTGGACTTCACCCCCCCACTTT
TRBV3-1	TRBJ2-1	-	TRBD1	CASSQSGGAYNEQFF	TGTGCCAGCAGCCAGTCAGGGGGCGCATACAATGAGCAGTTCTTC
TRBV4-3	TRBJ2-1	-	-	CASSQRPEWQFF	TGCGCCAGCAGCCAAAGACCCGAGTGGCAGTTCTTC
TRBV10-3	TRBJ2-1	-	TRBD2	CAISDPGLATNEQFF	TGTGCCATCAGCGATCCGGGACTAGCGACCAATGAGCAGTTCTTC
TRBV5-1	TRBJ2-5	few	-	CASSTYGAPQETQYF	TGCGCCAGCAGCACCTATGGTGCCCCCCAAGAGACCCAGTACTTC
TRBV6-6	TRBJ2-3	-	TRBD1	CASSYDRAGGTDTQYF	TGTGCCAGCAGTTACGACAGGGCTGGGGGCACAGATACGCAGTATTTT
TRBV5-1	TRBJ2-2	-	-	CATAQEGTTGELFF	TGCGCCACCGCTCAAGAGGGGACGACCGGGGAGCTGTTTTTT
TRBV6-2/TRBV6-3	TRBJ2-5	few	-	CASSYWGGGQYF	TGTGCCAGCAGTTACTGGGGCGGAGGGCAGTACTTC
TRBV25-1	TRBJ1-1	-	-	CASSDRLKGSTEAFF	TGTGCCAGCAGTGACAGGTTAAAGGGTAGCACTGAAGCTTTCTTT
TRBV7-9	TRBJ2-5	-	-	CASSLRWQEGDDEQYF	TGTGCCAGCAGCTTACGTTGGCAGGAAGGAGACGATGAGCAGTACTTC
TRBV12-3/TRBV12-4	TRBJ2-1	-	TRBD2	CASSLPGGGQEQFF	TGTGCCAGCAGTCTACCCGGCGGGGGTCAAGAGCAGTTCTTC
TRBV4-3	TRBJ1-1	few	-	CASSQDNLRNTEAFF	TGCGCCAGCAGCCAAGATAACCTTAGAAACACTGAAGCTTTCTTT
TRBV29-1	TRBJ2-7	few	TRBD1	CSALGGQAYEQYF	TGCAGCGCCCTAGGTGGACAGGCCTACGAGCAGTACTTC
TRBV28	TRBJ2-1	few	-	CASSLYPLVPRYYNEQFF	TGTGCCAGCAGTTTATATCCCTTAGTTCCCCGGTACTACAATGAGCAGTTCTTC